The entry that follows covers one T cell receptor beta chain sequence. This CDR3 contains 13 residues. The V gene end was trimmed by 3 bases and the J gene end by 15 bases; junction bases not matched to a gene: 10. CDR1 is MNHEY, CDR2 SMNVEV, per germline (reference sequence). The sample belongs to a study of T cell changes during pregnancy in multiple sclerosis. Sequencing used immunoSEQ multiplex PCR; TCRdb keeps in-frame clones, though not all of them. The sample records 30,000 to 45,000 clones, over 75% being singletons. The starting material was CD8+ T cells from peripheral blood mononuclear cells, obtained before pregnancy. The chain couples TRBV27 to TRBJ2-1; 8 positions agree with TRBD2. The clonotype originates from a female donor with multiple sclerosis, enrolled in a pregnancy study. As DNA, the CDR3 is TGTGCCAGCAGTTTCTCCTCCGGGAGGGCTGGGTTCTTC. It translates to CASSFSSGRAGFF.